A single sample gave rise to the 23 T cell receptor beta chains below, sequenced in a study of blood T cell repertoires in COVID-19. Only in-frame clones appear in the TCRdb table, and some are missing; sequencing was by immunoSEQ multiplex PCR. In the table there are more than 150,000 clones, approximately 83% of which are singletons. The material sequenced was peripheral blood. These receptors all stem from a man aged 55 to 70 with acute or convalescent COVID-19.

The V call is TRBV15, the J call TRBJ2-7; TRBD2 is a possible D gene (6 bases). Trimming shortened V by 0 bases and J by 0 bases, and 9 bases separated the two germline ends. Germline assignment: CDR1 LNHNV and CDR2 YYDKDF (reference sequence). The CDR3 is 15 amino acids. DNA for the CDR3: TGTGCCACCAGCAGAGATGCGGGGAGCTCCTACGAGCAGTACTTC. Protein sequence: CATSRDAGSSYEQYF.

The chain is built from TRBV4-2 and TRBJ2-7, with TRBD2 matching over 7 bases. This CDR3 contains 16 residues. With 4 bases clipped from V and 5 bases from J, the junction kept 14 bases outside the gene matches. CDR1 is LGHNA, CDR2 YNFKEQ, per germline. CDR3 bases: TGTGCCAGCAGCCCAGCCGGGGCGGGAGCGGCCCACGAGCAGTACTTC. It is translated as CASSPAGAGAAHEQYF.

J is TRBJ2-1 and V is TRBV3-1 (or the pseudogene TRBV3-2), with D perhaps TRBD2 (7 bases). V was trimmed by 1 base and J by 1 base, leaving 11 bases between them. The CDR3 runs 16 residues. Germline loops: CDR1 LGHDT, CDR2 YNNKEL (reference sequence). DNA for the CDR3: TGTGCCAGCAGCCAAGGTAGGGGGGGTTCCTACAATGAGCAGTTCTTC. Its protein is CASSQGRGGSYNEQFF.

The chain uses TRBV5-1 and TRBJ2-1; D perhaps matches TRBD2 (5 bases). This CDR3 contains 17 residues. Germline V gives CDR1 SGHRS, CDR2 YFSETQ. V lost 0 bases and J 2 bases, leaving 15 bases between the germline ends. The CDR3 nucleotides are TGCGCCAGCAGCTTGGAGATGGTGAGCGGAACCTACAATGAGCAGTTCTTC. This sequence encodes CASSLEMVSGTYNEQFF.

The chain uses TRBV4-2 and TRBJ1-5, with D maybe TRBD1 (6 bases). The CDR3 is made up of 13 amino acids. The V gene lost 0 bases and the J gene lost 7 bases, with 7 bases spanning the gap. Germline V gives CDR1 LGHNA, CDR2 YNFKEQ. The CDR3 DNA is TGTGCCAGCAGCCAAGATAGGGGGCAGCCCCAGCATTTT. It yields the protein CASSQDRGQPQHF.

This clone came up a few times. This chain joins TRBV29-1 and TRBJ1-1, with D uncertain. Germline V gene lookup returns CDR1 SQVTM and CDR2 ANQGSEA. Trimming shortened V by 1 base and J by 4 bases, and 13 bases separated the two germline ends. The CDR3 has 14 residues. The CDR3 protein is CSVEARFGGTEAFF. For the CDR3, the DNA is TGCAGCGTTGAAGCGAGGTTCGGTGGCACTGAAGCTTTCTTT.

The table lists this clone with a count of one. The genes are TRBV5-1 and TRBJ2-2, with 10 bases that match TRBD2. The CDR3 consists of 16 residues. The junction had 4 bases not matched to a gene; V was cut back by 2 bases and J by 3 bases. CDR1 and CDR2 (germline): SGHRS, YFSETQ. The CDR3 sequence is CASSFLAGADTGELFF. DNA of the CDR3: TGCGCCAGCAGCTTTCTAGCGGGAGCCGACACCGGGGAGCTGTTTTTT.

There are a few counts of this clone. The V call is TRBV6-6, the J call TRBJ2-2; 9 bases are a match to TRBD2. V shed 6 bases, J shed 4 bases, and the junction held 9 bases outside the gene matches. Germline CDR1 is MNHNY and CDR2 is SVGAGI (reference sequence). CDR3 length: 16 residues. The CDR3 DNA sequence: TGTGCCAGCAGCCGAACTAGCGGGCCCGTCACCGGGGAGCTGTTTTTT. Its translation is CASSRTSGPVTGELFF.

The chain has TRBV5-1 and TRBJ2-5; TRBD2 matches at 11 bases. Germline CDR1 reads SGHRS; CDR2 reads YFSETQ. V dropped 2 bases and J dropped 2; count of bases not matched to a gene: 2. This CDR3 is built from 15 residues. The CDR3 region has the DNA TGCGCCAGCAGCTTTCTAGCGGGAGGTCAAGAGACCCAGTACTTC. Protein: CASSFLAGGQETQYF.

This chain joins TRBV6-5 and TRBJ1-3; D ambiguous. Trimming cost V 8 bases and J 4 bases, with 6 bases left between them. Germline V gene lookup returns CDR1 MNHEY and CDR2 SVGAGI. This CDR3 contains 11 residues. In DNA, the CDR3 is TGTGCCAGCGTTCGGGGAAACACCATATATTTT. Its protein product is CASVRGNTIYF.

The chain uses TRBV2 and TRBJ2-3; TRBD1 aligns across 9 bases. Germline CDR1 is SNHLY and CDR2 is FYNNEI. The CDR3 is 18 amino acids. Trimming at V came to 2 bases and at J to 2 bases, leaving 11 bases not matched to a gene. The chain's CDR3 is CASSESFKQGAVTDTQYF. CDR3 nucleotide sequence: TGTGCCAGCAGTGAATCCTTTAAACAGGGGGCTGTCACAGATACGCAGTATTTT.

V is TRBV7-6 and J is TRBJ2-2; unclear D gene. V dropped 5 bases and J dropped 2 bases, with 12 bases sitting between them. The CDR3 has 15 residues. The germline CDR1 and CDR2 sequences are SGHVS and FNYEAQ. The CDR3 coding sequence is TGTGCCAGCAGCCCCTTCCCTACTAACACCGGGGAGCTGTTTTTT. It is translated as CASSPFPTNTGELFF.

The V call is TRBV7-9, the J call TRBJ2-1, with D unclear. V lost 1 base to trimming and J lost 3 bases, with 7 bases between them. In germline, CDR1 is SEHNR, CDR2 FQNEAQ (reference sequence). The CDR3 has 14 amino acids. CDR3: CASSLGAIYNEQFF. CDR3 nucleotides: TGTGCCAGCAGCTTAGGGGCGATCTACAATGAGCAGTTCTTC.

This clone was seen just once. J is TRBJ2-5 and V is TRBV5-8; TRBD1 matches 7 bases. J was trimmed by 5 bases and V by 2 bases; bases with no gene match: 6. The CDR3 is made up of 14 amino acids. Germline CDR1 reads SGHTS; CDR2 reads YDEGEE. The CDR3 spells CASSFRGPGETQYF. DNA for the CDR3: TGTGCCAGCAGCTTTAGGGGGCCGGGGGAGACCCAGTACTTC.

The rearrangement joins TRBV9 to TRBJ2-1, with TRBD2 identical over 10 bases. V trimming: 4 bases; J trimming: 5 bases; junction bases outside the gene matches: 6. This CDR3 is built from 15 residues. CDR1 is SGDLS, CDR2 YYNGEE, per germline. This CDR3 reads CASSSLAGVNNEQFF. CDR3 DNA: TGTGCCAGCAGCTCCCTAGCGGGAGTAAACAATGAGCAGTTCTTC.

This CDR3 is CASSLPVGGFETQYF. DNA of the CDR3: TGTGCCAGCAGCCTCCCGGTGGGGGGTTTCGAGACCCAGTACTTC. The V call is TRBV7-3, the J call TRBJ2-5; possible D gene TRBD2, 6 bases. The CDR3 covers 15 residues. The germline V gene encodes CDR1 SGHTA and CDR2 FQGTGA. V was clipped by 5 bases and J by 5 bases, with 18 bases between them.

This chain links TRBV20-1 with TRBJ2-7; D is unclear. The ends were cut back, 3 bases at V and 4 bases at J, with 7 bases in the middle. The CDR3 totals 11 residues. Germline V CDR1 and CDR2: DFQATT, SNEGSKA (reference sequence). In DNA form, the CDR3 reads TGCAGTGCTAGTCGGGTTTACGAGCAGTACTTC. Amino acids: CSASRVYEQYF.

The chain employs TRBV6-2 or TRBV6-3 and TRBJ2-7; D not resolved. The germline V and J ends were trimmed by 6 bases and 6 bases, with 15 bases remaining between them. Germline-derived CDR1 and CDR2 are MNHEY and SVGEGT. The CDR3 is made up of 13 amino acids. This chain's CDR3 is CASSRPPTGEQYF. The CDR3 DNA is TGTGCCAGCAGCCGCCCCCCGACTGGCGAGCAGTACTTC.

The V and J genes are TRBV30 and TRBJ2-2; D possibly corresponds to TRBD2 (5 bases). V lost 1 base, J lost 1 base, and 13 bases lay in between. Germline V gene sequence: CDR1 GTSNPN, CDR2 SVGIG (reference sequence). CDR3 length equals 16 residues. CDR3 region: CAWSGQGGLNTGELFF. The DNA for the CDR3 is TGTGCCTGGAGTGGACAAGGCGGACTGAACACCGGGGAGCTGTTTTTT.

This clone was counted a single time. The V and J genes are TRBV6-1 and TRBJ2-2; D gene uncertain. Trimming pared 0 bases from V and 0 bases from J, leaving 8 bases between. The CDR3 consists of 16 residues. CDR1 and CDR2 (germline): MNHNS, SASEGT. CDR3 protein: CASSEARLANTGELFF. The CDR3 region has the DNA TGTGCCAGCAGTGAAGCACGTCTAGCGAACACCGGGGAGCTGTTTTTT.

This chain uses TRBV11-3 with TRBJ2-3; D not certain. This CDR3 contains 12 residues. Between the trimmed V and J ends, which lost 2 bases and 2 bases, there was a span of 2 bases. CDR1 and CDR2 from the germline V gene are SGHNT and YENEEA. The DNA of the CDR3 is TGTGCCAGCAGCTTACACACAGATACGCAGTATTTT. Translating gives CASSLHTDTQYF.

This clone came up once. The gene calls are TRBV24-1 and TRBJ2-5; no clear D. Looked up from germline, CDR1 is KGHDR and CDR2 is SFDVKD. V shed 3 bases and J shed 0 bases, with 4 bases lying between them. The length of the CDR3 is 13 residues. CDR3 in DNA: TGTGCCACCAGTGATGAGTACCAAGAGACCCAGTACTTC. It translates to CATSDEYQETQYF.

This clone was seen ten or more times. The CDR3 loop reads CASSLHTGGYTEAFF. Here the CDR3 DNA reads TGTGCCAGCAGTTTACATACAGGGGGCTACACTGAAGCTTTCTTT. The chain joins TRBV5-4 to TRBJ1-1; 9 bases map to TRBD1. V lost 5 bases and J lost 3; bases outside the gene matches: 8. This CDR3 region has 15 residues. Germline loops: CDR1 SGHNT, CDR2 YYREEE (reference sequence).